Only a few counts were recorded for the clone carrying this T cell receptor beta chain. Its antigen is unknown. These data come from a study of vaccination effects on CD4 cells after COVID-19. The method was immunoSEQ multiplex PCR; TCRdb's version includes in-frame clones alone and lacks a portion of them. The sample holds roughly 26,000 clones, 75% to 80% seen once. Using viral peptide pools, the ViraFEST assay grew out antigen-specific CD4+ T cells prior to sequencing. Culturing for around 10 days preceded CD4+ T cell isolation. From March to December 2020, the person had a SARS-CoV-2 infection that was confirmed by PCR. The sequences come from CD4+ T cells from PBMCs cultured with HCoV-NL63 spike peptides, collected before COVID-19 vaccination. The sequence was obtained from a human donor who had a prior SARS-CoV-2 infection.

CDR3 loop: CASSLAGGSSYNEQFF. CDR3 nucleotides: TGCGCCAGCAGCTTGGCTGGGGGGAGCTCCTACAATGAGCAGTTCTTC. The chain has TRBV5-1 and TRBJ2-1, with D possibly matching TRBD2 (6 bases). The V end was cut by 0 bases, the J end by 0 bases, with 10 bases between. The germline V gene encodes CDR1 SGHRS and CDR2 YFSETQ. CDR3 length equals 16 residues.